This T cell receptor beta chain is drawn from a study of OX40 agonist ivuxolimab in advanced cancers. The wider study: Patients took ivuxolimab, an agonistic anti-OX40 (CD134) antibody. General study findings and limits: At doses 0.1 to 3.0 mg/kg, CD4+ and CD8+ clones expanded. Some of the nonresponding patients also showed low levels of normalized T-cell clonal expansion.

Per germline, CDR1 LNHDA and CDR2 SQIVND (reference sequence). V shed 5 bases and J 1 base; nucleotides not matched to a gene: 0. The CDR3 contains 13 residues. This clone was picked up one time. Its target is unknown. The data were produced by immunoSEQ multiplex PCR, yet TCRdb's version contains in-frame clones alone and is incomplete. This sample yields under 90,000 clones, of which about 86% are seen a single time; 0.8% to 1% belongs to the top ten. Sequencing used CD4+ or CD8+ T cells sorted from blood, obtained in a trial of the OX40 agonist ivuxolimab. This sequence originates from an adult with an advanced solid tumor such as melanoma, head and neck, liver or kidney cancer. The V call is TRBV19, the J call TRBJ2-3; 7 bases match TRBD1. DNA for the CDR3: TGTGCCAGTAGTGACAGGGGCACAGATACGCAGTATTTT. This gives the protein CASSDRGTDTQYF.